Shown below are 8 T cell receptor beta chains from a single sample sequenced in a study of cytotoxic CD8 clonotypes in ibrutinib-treated CLL. Produced via immunoSEQ multiplex PCR; TCRdb's table is partial and in-frame only. The sample comprises more than 150,000 clones, approximately 68% of which are singletons, and over 10% rests with the top ten. This specimen was PBMCs, taken after 24 months of ibrutinib treatment. These TCRs come from a human donor with chronic lymphocytic leukemia.

V gene TRBV5-1 combines with J gene TRBJ1-1; TRBD1 agrees at 9 bases. Germline CDR1 reads SGHRS; CDR2 reads YFSETQ. V lost 4 bases to trimming and J lost 4 bases; unmatched junction nucleotides: 8. This CDR3 has 15 amino acids. The CDR3 protein is CASSGGQGPGTEAFF. In nucleotides, the CDR3 is TGCGCCAGCAGCGGGGGACAGGGACCTGGCACTGAAGCTTTCTTT.

This clone was found a few times. This chain links TRBV27 with TRBJ2-7; tentative D call: TRBD1 (5 bases). V lost 6 bases, J lost 1 base, and 10 bases lay in between. The CDR3 sequence is 13 residues long. The V gene's germline CDR1 is MNHEY and CDR2 SMNVEV (reference sequence). The CDR3 region has the DNA TGTGCCAGCAGCTGGACACGATCCTACGAGCAGTACTTC. This encodes CASSWTRSYEQYF.

This sequence joins TRBV28 and TRBJ1-2; 8 bases match TRBD1. The CDR3 covers 13 residues. After removal of 7 bases from V and 7 bases from J, the junction contained 8 bases not matched to a gene. Germline V gene sequence: CDR1 MDHEN, CDR2 SYDVKM. The CDR3: CASKGQGARGYTF. The CDR3 nucleotides read TGTGCCAGCAAGGGTCAGGGGGCGCGTGGCTACACCTTC.

The V and J genes are TRBV5-1 and TRBJ2-2; D is perhaps TRBD1 (5 bases). Germline V gene data show CDR1 as SGHRS and CDR2 as YFSETQ. This CDR3 contains 17 residues. V gave up 0 bases and J gave up 0 bases, with 12 bases separating them. The CDR3 is CASSLVSGRANTGELFF. CDR3 DNA sequence: TGCGCCAGCAGCTTGGTGTCGGGCAGGGCGAACACCGGGGAGCTGTTTTTT.

In this sample, this clone turned up once. In DNA, the CDR3 is TGTGCCAGTAGAAGAACACAGGGAGTCTATGGCTACACCTTC. Translated, it gives CASRRTQGVYGYTF. This chain connects TRBV19 to TRBJ1-2; possibly TRBD1 for D (6 bases). This CDR3 has 14 amino acids. CDR1 LNHDA and CDR2 SQIVND come from the germline V gene (reference sequence). V was pared by 6 bases and J by 4 bases, with 15 bases between.

This clone occurred a few times. The chain joins TRBV19 to TRBJ2-3, with 7 bases that match TRBD2. The V and J ends lost 3 bases and 1 base, in that order; junction bases with no gene match: 7. Germline CDR1 reads LNHDA; CDR2 reads SQIVND (reference sequence). The CDR3 extends over 16 amino acids. Written as DNA, the CDR3 is TGTGCCAGTAGTATTCCTAGCGGAGGTGGCACAGATACGCAGTATTTT. Protein sequence: CASSIPSGGGTDTQYF.

This clone has just a few counts. This chain joins TRBV10-3 and TRBJ2-2; 10 bases are a match to TRBD2. Germline V CDR1 and CDR2: ENHRY, SYGVKD. Losses at the gene ends were 10 bases for V and 4 bases for J; bases not matched to a gene: 9. This CDR3 has 15 amino acids. CDR3 sequence (DNA): TGTGCCACCAAAAAAGCGGGAGGGCTCACCGGGGAGCTGTTTTTT. This codes for CATKKAGGLTGELFF.

The V and J genes are TRBV14 and TRBJ2-7; D is uncertain. Per the germline V gene, CDR1 is SGHDN and CDR2 is FVKESK. The CDR3 runs to 13 residues. V dropped 2 bases and J dropped 3 bases, with 8 bases sitting between them. The CDR3 sequence is CASSQRQVYEQYF. The CDR3 DNA follows: TGTGCCAGCAGCCAACGGCAGGTCTACGAGCAGTACTTC.